The 2 T cell receptor beta chains in this list originate from one sample, sequenced in a study of regulatory T cells in long-lasting Graves disease (dated by TCRdb to the early 2020s). In light of the paper, this sample's time point label describes: persistent/refractory GD, antithyroid drugs over 5 years with positive TRAb. RNA was extracted from PBMCs in TRIzol for both TCR sequencing and RNA sequencing. The library was generated by multiplex PCR. The reads were generated on an Illumina HiSeq 4000. TCR beta libraries were built with iRepertoire HTBI primers and Arm-PCR amplification of CDR3 regions. TCRdb redid the processing of the public reads, applying fastp at Q25 and MiXCR, and retained in-frame beta chains. Rows with a matching CDR3 protein are joined into one entry that keeps the most common DNA and genes. The sample table holds fewer than 450,000 distinct CDR3 sequences, of which around a quarter were seen once. Approximately 28% of the sample is held by the ten biggest clonotypes.

Sequencing used peripheral blood mononuclear cells (PBMCs), obtained when the disease was refractory, from a patient treated with antithyroid drugs. The receptors shown here come from a female donor with Graves disease.

This clonotype was observed a few times. This rearrangement joins TRBV7-2 to TRBJ2-7; D could derive from TRBD1 or TRBD2 (5 bases each). Germline V gives CDR1 SGHTA, CDR2 FQGNSA. The CDR3 runs 14 residues. The V end lost 5 bases, the J end lost 4 bases, and 15 bases lay between the germline ends. In DNA form, the CDR3 reads TGTGCCAGCAGCCCGGTGGGACCGCAGTACGAGCAGTACTTC. It is translated as CASSPVGPQYEQYF.

The table lists this clonotype with a few counts. V gene TRBV7-9 combines with J gene TRBJ2-3; 12 bases are a match to TRBD2. Looked up from germline, CDR1 is SEHNR and CDR2 is FQNEAQ (reference sequence). This CDR3 comprises 16 residues. V gave up 3 bases and J gave up 4 bases; unmatched junction bases: 5. The CDR3 loop is CASSLELAGGSDTQYF. Written as DNA, the CDR3 is TGTGCCAGCAGCTTGGAACTAGCGGGAGGATCAGATACGCAGTATTTT.